The rows below give T cell receptor beta chains drawn from one sample of a study of long-term antiretroviral therapy in people with HIV. Method: immunoSEQ multiplex PCR; TCRdb's copy keeps in-frame clones and lacks some. Seen here are roughly 25,000 clones, around 80% observed once, and the top ten hold 2% to 2.5%. The sample consisted of unsorted PBMCs, taken 3 years after starting antiretroviral therapy. These receptor sequences come from a man in his fifties with HIV. Each CDR3 is given with its conserved first and last residue. Fields, in order: J gene, clone size, V gene, D gene, CDR3 DNA, CDR3 protein. D genes are given only for firm matches. Size values are once, few and many counts, or a class for expanded clones, and some rows have none.

TRBJ1-2 once TRBV27 . TGTGCCAGCAGTTTAGGACTCGGCTATGGCTACACCTTC CASSLGLGYGYTF
TRBJ2-7 . TRBV7-9 TRBD1 TGTGCCAGCAGCTGGGACAGATCCTACGAGCAGTACTTC CASSWDRSYEQYF
TRBJ1-1 . TRBV7-8 TRBD1 TGTGCCAGCAGCCGACAGGGCTACACTGAAGCTTTCTTT CASSRQGYTEAFF
TRBJ2-2 . TRBV7-2 . TGTGCCAGCAGCTTAAAAGCTGTAAACACCGGGGAGCTGTTTTTT CASSLKAVNTGELFF
TRBJ1-2 . TRBV9 TRBD1 TGTGCCAGCAGCGTAAACCCGGGACAGGGTTATGGCTACACCTTC CASSVNPGQGYGYTF
TRBJ1-4 . TRBV29-1 . TGCAGCGTTGAAGGTTCGGGTCCGAATGAAAAACTGTTTTTT CSVEGSGPNEKLFF
TRBJ2-2 . TRBV19 TRBD2 TGTGCCAGTAGTATAGTAGCGGGATATTACGGGGAGCTGTTTTTT CASSIVAGYYGELFF
TRBJ2-3 . TRBV27 . TGTGCCAGCAGTCTCAGACCGGGTCTCCGCTACCATACGCAGTATTTT CASSLRPGLRYHTQYF
TRBJ1-1 . TRBV7-2 TRBD1 TGTGCCAGCAGCTCGACAGGGGGCCAAAACACTGAAGCTTTCTTT CASSSTGGQNTEAFF
TRBJ2-5 . TRBV5-4 TRBD2 TGTGCCAGTCGGGGACTAGCGGGGGGGGTAGAGACCCAGTACTTC CASRGLAGGVETQYF
TRBJ2-3 . TRBV4-3 . TGCGCCAGCAGCCATTTAAGACCATCTAGCACAGATACGCAGTATTTT CASSHLRPSSTDTQYF
TRBJ2-7 . TRBV5-6 TRBD2 TGTGCCAGCAGCGTCGGACTAGCGGGGGTCGAGCAGTACTTC CASSVGLAGVEQYF
TRBJ2-1 once TRBV5-4 . TGTGCCAGCAGCTTGGTTGGGGCGAGAAATGAGCAGTTCTTC CASSLVGARNEQFF
TRBJ2-5 . TRBV30 TRBD1 TGTGCCTGGAAAGAGGGGGCATTTGAGACCCAGTACTTC CAWKEGAFETQYF
TRBJ2-7 few TRBV27 TRBD2 TGTGCCAGCAGTTTATCTAGCGGGATTCACGAGCAGTACTTC CASSLSSGIHEQYF
TRBJ1-4 . TRBV14 TRBD1 TGTGCCAGCAGCCAAGAACGGCAGGGGGCAGAAGCAACTAATGAAAAACTGTTTTTT CASSQERQGAEATNEKLFF
TRBJ2-7 . TRBV6-1 . TGTGCCAGCAGTGAGTGGAGTAGCGAGGCCTACGAGCAGTACTTC CASSEWSSEAYEQYF
TRBJ2-3 . TRBV7-3 . TGTGCCAGTGGAGATGGGGGTGGTGATACGCAGTATTTT CASGDGGGDTQYF
TRBJ2-1 . TRBV28 . TGTGCCAGCACCCCCCGGGCCACCTACAATGAGCAGTTCTTC CASTPRATYNEQFF
TRBJ1-1 . TRBV20-1 . TGCAGTGCCGGGACCTCCACTGAAGCTTTCTTT CSAGTSTEAFF
TRBJ1-5 . TRBV19 . TGTGCCAGTAGCTTCGAAGGGGAAGGACAGCCCCAGCATTTT CASSFEGEGQPQHF
TRBJ2-2 . TRBV7-3 . TGTGCCAGCAGCTCCGAGGAACAGGGATTTAACACCGGGGAGCTGTTTTTT CASSSEEQGFNTGELFF
TRBJ2-7 . TRBV5-1 . TGCGCCAGCAGCTTGGGCGGTGGGCCGTCCTACGAGCAGTACTTC CASSLGGGPSYEQYF
TRBJ2-7 . TRBV28 TRBD2 TGTGCCAGCAGTGTGGGGGGGGGAGAGCAGTACTTC CASSVGGGEQYF
TRBJ1-3 . TRBV6-1 . TGTGCCAGCAGTGAAAGCCCGGCCTCTGGAAACACCATATATTTT CASSESPASGNTIYF
TRBJ2-3 . TRBV15 . TGTGCCACCAGCTCCCTTGGGGGGGGCGCGACAGATACGCAGTATTTT CATSSLGGGATDTQYF
TRBJ1-1 . TRBV5-4 TRBD1 TGTGCCAGCAGCGGACCGGGACAGGGGAATTTCCCTGAAGCTTTCTTT CASSGPGQGNFPEAFF
TRBJ1-3 . TRBV6-5 . TGTGCCAGCAGTCCCGCCGGAAGTCCTGGGGACACCATATATTTT CASSPAGSPGDTIYF
TRBJ1-1 . TRBV10-1 TRBD1 TGCGCCAGCAGTGCGGGACAGATAAACACTGAAGCTTTCTTT CASSAGQINTEAFF
TRBJ2-3 . TRBV27 . TGTGCCAGCAGTCCCTTGGGTGGGGTGACAGATACGCAGTATTTT CASSPLGGVTDTQYF
TRBJ2-3 . TRBV30 TRBD1 TGTGCCTGGACGACAGGGAGAGAAGATACGCAGTATTTT CAWTTGREDTQYF
TRBJ1-2 . TRBV6-1 TRBD1 TGTGCCAGCAGCGACAGGGGGGACTATGGCTACACCTTC CASSDRGDYGYTF
TRBJ1-4 . TRBV5-4 TRBD1 TGTGCCAGCAGCTGGACAGGGGGAACTAATGAAAAACTGTTTTTT CASSWTGGTNEKLFF
TRBJ2-1 . TRBV7-2 . TGTGCCAGCAGCCCCGGGGGGCTCTCCTACAATGAGCAGTTCTTC CASSPGGLSYNEQFF
TRBJ2-3 . TRBV4-1 . TGCGCCAGCAGCTCGAACCCTGCGGGATTGGCCGTGTCAGATACGCAGTATTTT CASSSNPAGLAVSDTQYF
TRBJ1-5 . TRBV28 TRBD1 TGTGCCAGCAGTTTTGCCAGGGGGATTGGAAGCAATCAGCCCCAGCATTTT CASSFARGIGSNQPQHF
TRBJ1-5 . TRBV19 . TGTGCCAGTGTAGGGGGGCTCTATCAGCCCCAGCATTTT CASVGGLYQPQHF
TRBJ1-1 . TRBV14 . TGTGCCAGCAGCCAAGGTCCCTGGGGCCAAGCTTTCTTT CASSQGPWGQAFF
TRBJ1-1 . TRBV5-4 . TGTGCCAGCAGCTTGGCAGTCATGAACACTGAAGCTTTCTTT CASSLAVMNTEAFF
TRBJ2-5 . TRBV28 . TGTGCCAGCAATGTATCAAGGGACCCTACGCCCGTGACCCAGTACTTC CASNVSRDPTPVTQYF
TRBJ1-2 . TRBV4-3 . TGCGCCAGCAGCCAAGTAACAGTAACCGGTGGCTACACCTTC CASSQVTVTGGYTF
TRBJ1-3 . TRBV6-1 . TGTGCCAGCAGTCGAGGACACCGCTCTGGAAACACCATATATTTT CASSRGHRSGNTIYF
TRBJ2-1 . TRBV5-4 . TGTGCCAGCAGTTATGACAGAAACTCCTACAATGAGCAGTTCTTC CASSYDRNSYNEQFF
TRBJ2-7 . TRBV28 . TGTGCCAGCAGTTTAGATAGGCGCCAGACCTACGAGCAGTACTTC CASSLDRRQTYEQYF
TRBJ1-5 . TRBV19 TRBD1 TGTGCCAGTAGTGCGGGACAGGGCCGCAATCAGCCCCAGCATTTT CASSAGQGRNQPQHF
TRBJ2-7 . TRBV5-1 TRBD2 TGCGCCAGCAGCTTGATCGACGGGGGGAACTCCTACGAGCAGTACTTC CASSLIDGGNSYEQYF
TRBJ1-5 once TRBV14 . TGTGCCAGCAGCCTACCAGGGGGCAATCAGCCCCAGCATTTT CASSLPGGNQPQHF
TRBJ1-2 . TRBV5-1 . TGCGCCAGCAGCCCACATTACAGGGATAACTATGGCTACACCTTC CASSPHYRDNYGYTF
TRBJ1-2 . TRBV28 . TGTGCCAGCAACCTCTTCCCCCCACAGGAGAACTATGGCTACACCTTC CASNLFPPQENYGYTF
TRBJ2-6 once TRBV18 . TGTGCCAGCTCACCAGTCGCCGGTAGAGTAGCCGGGGCCAACGTCCTGACTTTC CASSPVAGRVAGANVLTF
TRBJ2-3 . TRBV27 TRBD2 TGTGCCAGCCGGGACGGGGGGGCCTGGGATACGCAGTATTTT CASRDGGAWDTQYF
TRBJ1-2 . TRBV6-1 . TGTGCCAGCAGTGAAAGGAAGACGCCCTATGGCTACACCTTC CASSERKTPYGYTF
TRBJ2-5 . TRBV11-2 . TGTGCCAGCACCCCCCACGGGCAAGAGACCCAGTACTTC CASTPHGQETQYF
TRBJ2-1 . TRBV10-3 . TGTGCCATCAGTGAGTTCAACGGGAATGAGCAGTTCTTC CAISEFNGNEQFF